These 10 T cell receptor beta chains originate from one sample sequenced in a study of T-cell reconstitution after alpha-beta-depleted transplantation in children. Unique molecular identifiers were incorporated into the prepared TCRbeta library. TCRdb re-analysed the PCR reads in MiXCR, keeping a single row per CDR3 protein. The sample records almost 600,000 distinct CDR3 sequences, roughly 30% being singletons. The sample was PBMCs, taken before TCRalphabeta/CD19-depleted stem cell transplant. These TCRs come from a boy younger than two with Wiskott-Aldrich syndrome, due to receive a stem cell transplant.

The V and J genes are TRBV20-1 and TRBJ1-5, with 8 bases identical to TRBD1. The CDR3 spans 13 residues. Germline values: CDR1 DFQATT, CDR2 SNEGSKA (reference sequence). Trimming at V came to 6 bases and at J to 2 bases, leaving 3 bases not matched to a gene. The CDR3 loop reads CSASGQGNQPQHF. CDR3 nucleotides: TGCAGTGCATCGGGACAGGGCAATCAGCCCCAGCATTTT.

The J gene is TRBJ2-7, the V gene TRBV5-1, with 8 nucleotides matching TRBD1. CDR3 size: 15 residues. Germline V gene sequence: CDR1 SGHRS, CDR2 YFSETQ. V shed 0 bases, J shed 4 bases, and the junction held 6 bases outside the gene matches. The CDR3 sequence: CASSLAQGAGYEQYF. CDR3 sequence (DNA): TGCGCCAGCAGCTTGGCCCAGGGGGCTGGGTACGAGCAGTACTTC.

The chain carries TRBV10-3 and TRBJ2-5; D tentatively fits TRBD1 or TRBD2 (6 bases each). The CDR3 runs 16 residues. Germline assignment: CDR1 ENHRY and CDR2 SYGVKD. The V gene lost 3 bases and the J gene lost 3 bases, with 17 bases spanning the gap. As DNA, the CDR3 is TGTGCCATCAGTGAAGGGGGGTTGGTGGTCAAAGAGACCCAGTACTTC. Its protein is CAISEGGLVVKETQYF.

This clonotype was counted between two and nine times. The chain employs TRBV9 and TRBJ2-1; 9 bases fit TRBD2. Germline V CDR1 and CDR2: SGDLS, YYNGEE. The J segment lost 3 bases and the V segment lost 4 bases, leaving 8 bases of the junction unmatched. This CDR3 has 16 amino acids. In DNA, the CDR3 is TGTGCCAGCAGCCCCCGGGTAGCGGGAGACTACAATGAGCAGTTCTTC. Translation gives CASSPRVAGDYNEQFF.

There are a few counts of this clonotype. The chain is built from TRBV7-6 and TRBJ2-1; 8 positions agree with TRBD2. V lost 5 bases to trimming and J lost 0 bases; unmatched junction nucleotides: 9. The germline V gene encodes CDR1 SGHVS and CDR2 FNYEAQ. The CDR3 is made up of 17 amino acids. This CDR3 reads CASSLGLARSSYNEQFF. The CDR3 nucleotides read TGTGCCAGCAGCCTAGGACTAGCACGAAGCTCCTACAATGAGCAGTTCTTC. The complete variable domain, with remaining parts taken from reference TRBV7-6 and TRBJ2-1, reads GAGVSQSPRYKVTKRGQDVALRCDPISGHVSLYWYRQALGQGPEFLTYFNYEAQQDKSGLPNDRFSAERPEGSISTLTIQRTEQRDSAMYRCASSLGLARSSYNEQFFGPGTRLTVL.

This chain joins TRBV12-3 or TRBV12-4 and TRBJ2-1, with D maybe TRBD1 (6 bases). CDR3 size: 16 residues. The V and J ends lost 5 bases and 15 bases respectively, with 29 bases between them. Here the CDR3 DNA reads TGTGCCAGCAGTCTTAGACCCTTGCCCTCGACAGGTTGGGGGTTCTTC. Protein: CASSLRPLPSTGWGFF.

This clonotype was recorded a few times. V gene TRBV5-1 combines with J gene TRBJ2-6; the D is unclear. Germline lookup yields CDR1 SGHRS and CDR2 YFSETQ. The CDR3 sequence is 17 residues long. Trimming took off 1 base at V and 0 bases at J, with 11 bases between the two ends. CDR3 in amino acids: CASSLFLQSSGANVLTF. The CDR3 nucleotides are TGCGCCAGCAGCTTGTTTCTTCAGAGCTCTGGGGCCAACGTCCTGACTTTC.

This clonotype was counted many times. Germline is not matched at one junction end, which may reflect a read error. The rearrangement links TRBV5-1 to TRBJ2-3, with TRBD2 matching over 14 bases. CDR1 is SGHRS and CDR2 is YFSETQ in the germline V gene. CDR3 length equals 16 residues. As DNA, the CDR3 is TGTGCCAGCAGCCCCGGGACTAGCGGGAGTACGGATACGCAGTATTTT. This translates into CASSPGTSGSTDTQYF.

The rearrangement links TRBV6-2 or TRBV6-3 to TRBJ2-7, with D maybe TRBD1 (6 bases). The CDR3 sequence is 14 residues long. V lost 6 bases and J 2 bases, leaving 14 bases between the germline ends. Per the germline V gene, CDR1 is MNHEY and CDR2 is SVGEGT. The CDR3 nucleotides read TGTGCCAGCAGAGACCAGGGGTGGGCCTACGAGCAGTACTTC. This encodes CASRDQGWAYEQYF.

This clonotype turned up a few times. This rearrangement joins TRBV29-1 to TRBJ2-4; 8 bases are shared with TRBD2. The V segment lost 7 bases and the J segment 0 bases; nucleotides outside the gene matches: 23. The CDR3 runs 20 residues. Germline assignment: CDR1 SQVTM and CDR2 ANQGSEA. The CDR3 DNA follows: TGCAGCGCCCGAGAGGGATCGGGACTAGACCCCTTGCTAGCCAAAAACATTCAGTACTTC. Translated, it gives CSAREGSGLDPLLAKNIQYF.